One and the same sample provided the 30 T cell receptor beta chains below, sequenced in a study of T cells in Graves' hyperthyroidism and ophthalmopathy. What was amplified from RNA transcripts were TCR beta CDR3 regions. The TCR CDR3 first-round RT-PCR relied on the HTBI primer set. TCRdb re-derived calls from the multiplex PCR reads in MiXCR, one entry per CDR3 protein. The table lists more than 95,000 distinct CDR3 sequences, roughly 47% of them singletons. Input material: blood. Receptors originate from a middle-aged man with Graves' hyperthyroidism.

The chain is built from TRBV5-4 and TRBJ2-3; no clear D gene. Germline CDR1 is SGHNT and CDR2 is YYREEE (reference sequence). CDR3 size: 16 residues. The V gene lost 2 bases and the J gene lost 2 bases, with 15 bases spanning the gap. CDR3 residues: CASSFGWAVITDTQYF. The CDR3 DNA sequence: TGTGCCAGCAGCTTTGGTTGGGCGGTAATCACAGATACGCAGTATTTT. Full variable domain (missing parts from reference TRBV5-4 and TRBJ2-3): ETGVTQSPTHLIKTRGQQVTLRCSSQSGHNTVSWYQQALGQGPQFIFQYYREEENGRGNFPPRFSGLQFPNYSSELNVNALELDDSALYLCASSFGWAVITDTQYFGPGTRLTVL.

This clonotype was recorded many times. J is TRBJ2-5 and V is TRBV24-1; 8 bases are shared with TRBD2. The V gene's germline CDR1 is KGHDR and CDR2 SFDVKD. J gave up 4 bases and V 5 bases, and 8 bases lay outside the gene matches. The CDR3 is 15 residues long. The CDR3 loop is CATSAVAGMGETQYF. Written as DNA, the CDR3 is TGTGCCACCAGTGCTGTAGCGGGAATGGGAGAGACCCAGTACTTC.

This clonotype was found many times. The chain is built from TRBV5-1 and TRBJ2-1; D is ambiguous. Germline values: CDR1 SGHRS, CDR2 YFSETQ. This CDR3 has 11 amino acids. Trimming stripped 5 bases from V and 2 bases from J, with 2 bases between. CDR3 nucleotides: TGCGCCAGCAGGGCCTACAATGAGCAGTTCTTC. This codes for CASRAYNEQFF.

Worth noting for this clonotype: Since the CDR3 does not end with the conserved phenylalanine or tryptophan, this likely comes from a read error. This rearrangement joins TRBV28 to TRBJ2-3; possibly TRBD1 or TRBD2 for D (5 bases each). The ends were cut back, 8 bases at V and 0 bases at J, with 9 bases in the middle. Per the germline V gene, CDR1 is MDHEN and CDR2 is SYDVKM. The CDR3 spans 13 residues. In nucleotides, the CDR3 is TGTGCCAGCGGTGAGGGGAGCACAGATACGCAGTATCTT. Protein sequence: CASGEGSTDTQYL.

The chain recombines TRBV7-3 with TRBJ2-1, with TRBD1 matching 7 bases. There are 14 residues in the CDR3. CDR1 SGHTA and CDR2 FQGTGA come from the germline V gene. The V segment lost 1 base and the J segment 7 bases; nucleotides outside the gene matches: 4. The CDR3 sequence: CASSLIQGTNEQFF. For the CDR3, the DNA is TGTGCCAGCAGCTTAATACAGGGGACGAATGAGCAGTTCTTC.

In this sample, this clonotype turned up many times. The chain combines TRBV20-1 with TRBJ1-2; 7 positions match TRBD1. Germline V gene sequence: CDR1 DFQATT, CDR2 SNEGSKA (reference sequence). This CDR3 has 13 amino acids. Trimming took 8 bases from V and 12 from J; bases not matched to a gene: 18. For the CDR3, the DNA is TGCAGTTCGACAGGGCTACTAGGGCCCGTCGACACCTTC. Protein: CSSTGLLGPVDTF.

Ten or more counts support this clonotype. The chain carries TRBV5-1 and TRBJ1-5, with 9 nucleotides matching TRBD1. The junction had 1 base not matched to a gene; V was cut back by 0 bases and J by 3 bases. Germline V lookup: CDR1 SGHRS, CDR2 YFSETQ. The CDR3 covers 15 residues. The CDR3 DNA is TGCGCCAGCAGCTTGGGGGACAGGGACAATCAGCCCCAGCATTTT. This codes for CASSLGDRDNQPQHF.

This clonotype has a count of ten or more. The chain employs TRBV28 and TRBJ2-2; D not resolved. Germline V gene sequence: CDR1 MDHEN, CDR2 SYDVKM. The CDR3 is made up of 14 amino acids. Between the trimmed V and J ends, which lost 8 bases and 8 bases, there was a span of 18 bases. DNA for the CDR3: TGTGCCAGCTACCGCACCAGCGCATATGGGGAGCTGTTTTTT. It translates to CASYRTSAYGELFF.

To note about this clonotype: A much larger clone lies a single base off, so this may be a read error. The conserved phenylalanine or tryptophan is not found at the CDR3 terminus, so this likely reflects a read error. The V gene is TRBV20-1, the J gene TRBJ2-4, with 11 positions matching TRBD2. The CDR3 is made up of 15 amino acids. Germline V gives CDR1 DFQATT, CDR2 SNEGSKA (reference sequence). The V segment lost 0 bases and the J segment 7 bases; nucleotides outside the gene matches: 5. The CDR3 loop reads CSARELAGDLNIQYS. CDR3 bases: TGCAGTGCTAGAGAACTAGCGGGGGACCTGAACATTCAGTACTCC.

This clonotype has ten or more counts. The CDR3 DNA is TGTGCCAGCAGCATTAGCGGGGGTTTCCTTGAGACCCAGTACTTC. Its protein is CASSISGGFLETQYF. The chain has TRBV6-5 and TRBJ2-5; 9 bases agree with TRBD2. Germline values: CDR1 MNHEY, CDR2 SVGAGI. V shed 6 bases, J shed 5 bases, and the junction held 10 bases outside the gene matches. The CDR3 has 15 residues.

This clonotype was observed many times. The CDR3 here is CASSVGGLAGDEQFF. CDR3 sequence (DNA): TGTGCCAGCAGTGTCGGGGGACTAGCGGGAGATGAGCAGTTCTTC. The V gene is TRBV12-3 or TRBV12-4, the J gene TRBJ2-1, with 14 bases identical to TRBD2. V was clipped by 5 bases and J by 8 bases; unmatched bases: 5. The CDR3 runs 15 residues.

There are many counts of this clonotype. The chain combines TRBV11-3 with TRBJ1-1; D is ambiguous. CDR1 SGHNT and CDR2 YENEEA come from the germline V gene. Deletions cut 5 bases from V and 2 bases from J, with 15 bases between. The CDR3 is 15 residues long. CDR3 amino acids: CASSPTRSFNTEAFF. CDR3 sequence (DNA): TGTGCCAGCAGCCCGACACGGTCTTTTAACACTGAAGCTTTCTTT.

This clonotype was seen ten or more times. V is TRBV11-2 and J is TRBJ2-1, with D possibly being TRBD2 (7 bases). With 4 bases removed from V and 8 bases from J, the gap between germline ends came to 18 bases. Germline CDR1 SGHAT, CDR2 FQNNGV. CDR3 length: 15 amino acids. The CDR3 DNA sequence: TGTGCCAGCAGCTCGCTAGGGGGGGGCAGCGATGAGCAGTTCTTC. Its protein is CASSSLGGGSDEQFF.

With regard to this clonotype: Relative to the germline gene, one junction end is altered; a read error may explain this. V gene TRBV11-3 combines with J gene TRBJ1-6, with D perhaps TRBD1 (6 bases). CDR1 is SGHNT, CDR2 YENEEA, per germline. The CDR3 runs 15 residues. The CDR3 protein is CASSLGGSYNSPLHF. For the CDR3, the DNA is TGTGCCAGCAGTTTAGGGGGTTCCTATAATTCACCCCTCCACTTT.

This clonotype was recorded many times. The gene calls are TRBV15 and TRBJ2-2; D not certain. The germline V gene encodes CDR1 LNHNV and CDR2 YYDKDF (reference sequence). The CDR3 has 14 residues. The germline V and J ends were trimmed by 0 bases and 5 bases, with 7 bases remaining between them. CDR3: CATSRDRGTGELFF. The DNA for the CDR3 is TGTGCCACCAGCAGAGACCGTGGTACCGGGGAGCTGTTTTTT.

This clonotype was observed at least ten times. The chain couples TRBV11-3 to TRBJ1-1, with 9 bases matching TRBD1. V trimming: 5 bases; J trimming: 6 bases; junction bases outside the gene matches: 7. CDR3 length: 14 residues. Germline V gene data show CDR1 as SGHNT and CDR2 as YENEEA. The CDR3 sequence is CASSGWTGDPEAFF. The DNA of the CDR3 is TGTGCCAGCAGCGGTTGGACAGGGGACCCTGAAGCTTTCTTT. Combining the CDR3 with reference TRBV11-3 and TRBJ1-1 gives the whole variable domain EAGVVQSPRYKIIEKKQPVAFWCNPISGHNTLYWYLQNLGQGPELLIRYENEEAVDDSQLPKDRFSAERLKGVDSTLKIQPAELGDSAVYLCASSGWTGDPEAFFGQGTRLTVV.

Many counts were recorded for this clonotype. The gene calls are TRBV18 and TRBJ2-1; 8 bases match TRBD1. The CDR3 is 14 residues long. Germline assignment: CDR1 KGHSH and CDR2 LQKENI. Losses at the gene ends were 3 bases for V and 8 bases for J; bases not matched to a gene: 6. CDR3 bases: TGTGCCAGCTCACCCCTCGGACAGGGTGATGAGCAGTTCTTC. It specifies CASSPLGQGDEQFF.

The chain combines TRBV15 with TRBJ2-7; possible D gene TRBD1, 6 bases. This CDR3 has 13 amino acids. V was trimmed by 3 bases and J by 4 bases, leaving 10 bases between them. Germline V lookup: CDR1 LNHNV, CDR2 YYDKDF (reference sequence). The CDR3 loop reads CATSRTGLYEQYF. Here the CDR3 DNA reads TGTGCCACCAGCAGGACAGGTTTGTACGAGCAGTACTTC.

The chain carries TRBV2 and TRBJ2-1; D not certain. This CDR3 is built from 9 residues. The germline gives CDR1 SNHLY, CDR2 FYNNEI. Here the CDR3 reads CATLNEQFF. In DNA form, the CDR3 reads TGTGCTACGCTGAATGAGCAGTTCTTC.

The chain is built from TRBV12-3 or TRBV12-4 and TRBJ2-5, with 10 bases fitting TRBD2. V lost 4 bases and J lost 6; bases outside the gene matches: 8. The CDR3 is 15 amino acids. CDR3 sequence reads: CASSSSGGAAKTQYF. The CDR3 DNA sequence: TGTGCCAGCAGTTCCAGCGGGGGGGCCGCAAAGACCCAGTACTTC.

As to this clonotype: The junction does not match germline at one end; this may be a read error. The chain is built from TRBV9 and TRBJ2-7; the match to TRBD1 covers 9 bases. The CDR3 length is 16 residues. Germline lookup yields CDR1 SGDLS and CDR2 YYNGEE. The CDR3 protein is CASSVAEGTGSDDQYF. The CDR3, as DNA: TGTGCCAGCAGCGTAGCTGAAGGGACAGGGTCAGACGATCAGTACTTC.

With regard to this clonotype: This CDR3 fails to terminate in the conserved phenylalanine or tryptophan, so it likely reflects a read error. The J gene is TRBJ2-3, the V gene TRBV20-1; 12 bases align to TRBD2. Losses at the gene ends were 6 bases for V and 1 base for J; bases not matched to a gene: 14. CDR1 is DFQATT, CDR2 SNEGSKA, per germline (reference sequence). The CDR3 contains 18 residues. The CDR3 loop reads CSAETSGSGGSGTDTQYL. The CDR3 region has the DNA TGCAGTGCGGAGACTAGCGGGAGTGGGGGGAGTGGCACAGATACGCAGTATCTT.

The chain links TRBV29-1 to TRBJ2-1; 7 bases line up with TRBD1. Germline V gene data show CDR1 as SQVTM and CDR2 as ANQGSEA. The ends lost 2 bases at V and 8 bases at J; junction bases unmatched: 6. The CDR3 loop spans 13 amino acids. The CDR3 loop reads CSVEIAGGYEQFF. Written as DNA, the CDR3 is TGCAGCGTTGAAATCGCAGGGGGATATGAGCAGTTCTTC.

As to this clonotype: Given a much more abundant clone one base away, this may be a read error. The chain uses TRBV12-3 or TRBV12-4 and TRBJ2-7; 12 bases agree with TRBD1. J lost 2 bases, V lost 5 bases, and 1 base had no gene match. The CDR3 is 14 amino acids. The chain's CDR3 is CASSGTGGAYEQYF. The CDR3 DNA sequence: TGTGCCAGCAGTGGGACAGGGGGCGCCTACGAGCAGTACTTC.

The chain has TRBV6-4 and TRBJ2-5, with D hard to call. The CDR3 extends over 20 amino acids. Germline CDR1 reads MRHNA; CDR2 reads SNTAGT. V lost 6 bases and J lost 0, with 29 bases in between. The CDR3 DNA sequence: TGTGCCAGCAGCTTTGAGAGCACAGATACGCAGGATTTAAACCAAGAGACCCAGTACTTC. Its protein is CASSFESTDTQDLNQETQYF.

For this clonotype: One junction end disagrees with the germline gene, perhaps due to a read error. The rearrangement joins TRBV6-6 to TRBJ2-7, with TRBD2 identical over 10 bases. Germline V CDR1 and CDR2: MNHNY, SVGAGI (reference sequence). The CDR3 runs to 14 residues. CDR3 amino acids: CACSLLAGSFEQYF. CDR3 coding DNA: TGTGCCTGCAGTTTACTAGCGGGGAGCTTCGAGCAGTACTTC.

The chain employs TRBV28 and TRBJ2-5; the D is unclear. The CDR3 has 15 residues. The ends were cut back, 1 base at V and 3 bases at J, with 12 bases in the middle. Germline-derived CDR1 and CDR2 are MDHEN and SYDVKM. The CDR3, as DNA: TGTGCCAGCAGTTTATTTCCCTCAACCGAAGAGACCCAGTACTTC. It translates to CASSLFPSTEETQYF.

CDR3 in amino acids: CSVEEWGGANYGYTIYF. In DNA, the CDR3 is TGCAGCGTTGAAGAATGGGGGGGTGCTAACTATGGCTACACCATATATTTT. The chain employs TRBV20-1 and TRBJ1-3; D may be TRBD1 (5 bases). Germline assignment: CDR1 DFQATT and CDR2 SNEGSKA (reference sequence). The CDR3 runs to 17 residues.

The chain carries TRBV2 and TRBJ2-7; TRBD1 aligns across 8 bases. The V segment lost 5 bases and the J segment 5 bases; nucleotides outside the gene matches: 2. CDR1 is SNHLY, CDR2 FYNNEI, per germline. There are 12 residues in the CDR3. The CDR3 region is CASSRQGHEQYF. CDR3 sequence (DNA): TGTGCCAGCAGTCGACAGGGGCACGAGCAGTACTTC. The complete variable domain, with remaining parts taken from reference TRBV2 and TRBJ2-7, reads EPEVTQTPSHQVTQMGQEVILRCVPISNHLYFYWYRQILGQKVEFLVSFYNNEISEKSEIFDDQFSVERPDGSNFTLKIRSTKLEDSAMYFCASSRQGHEQYFGPGTRLTVT.

There are many counts of this clonotype. The rearrangement links TRBV20-1 to TRBJ2-1, with D unresolved. Germline values: CDR1 DFQATT, CDR2 SNEGSKA (reference sequence). V gave up 4 bases and J gave up 7 bases, with 5 bases separating them. This CDR3 contains 10 residues. The chain's CDR3 is CSATLNEQFF. CDR3 DNA sequence: TGCAGTGCTACGCTGAATGAGCAGTTCTTC.